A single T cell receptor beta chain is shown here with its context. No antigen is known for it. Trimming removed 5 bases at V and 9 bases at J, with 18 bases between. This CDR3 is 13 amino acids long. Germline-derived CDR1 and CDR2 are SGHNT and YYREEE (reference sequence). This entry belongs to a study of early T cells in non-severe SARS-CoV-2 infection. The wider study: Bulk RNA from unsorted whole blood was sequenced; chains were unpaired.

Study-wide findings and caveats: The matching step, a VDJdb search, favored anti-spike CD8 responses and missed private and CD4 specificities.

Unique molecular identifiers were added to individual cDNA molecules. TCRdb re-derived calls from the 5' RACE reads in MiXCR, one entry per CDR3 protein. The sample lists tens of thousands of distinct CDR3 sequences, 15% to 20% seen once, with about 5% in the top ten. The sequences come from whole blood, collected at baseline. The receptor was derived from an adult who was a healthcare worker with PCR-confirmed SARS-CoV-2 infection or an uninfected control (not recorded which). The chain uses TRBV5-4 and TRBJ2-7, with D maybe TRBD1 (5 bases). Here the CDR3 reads CASRESEQAGQYF. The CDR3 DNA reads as TGTGCCAGCAGAGAAAGTGAACAGGCTGGGCAGTACTTC.